This T cell receptor beta chain was found in a study of OX40 agonist ivuxolimab in advanced cancers. Produced via immunoSEQ multiplex PCR; TCRdb's table is partial and in-frame only. The sample includes approximately 160,000 clones, roughly 94% seen only once; the top ten take about 0.31%. Per germline, CDR1 MNHEY and CDR2 SMNVEV (reference sequence). The CDR3 has 15 amino acids. The chain is built from TRBV27 and TRBJ2-5; weak D call: TRBD1 (5 bases). The closer fit of TRBJ2-7 to the DNA end suggests the J call may be wrong. The TCR originated in an adult with an advanced solid tumor such as melanoma, head and neck, liver or kidney cancer. This specimen consisted of CD4+ or CD8+ T cells sorted from blood, obtained in a trial of the OX40 agonist ivuxolimab. The CDR3 reads CASNPGHPISYEQYF. The CDR3 DNA reads as TGTGCCAGCAACCCAGGACACCCTATCTCCTACGAGCAGTACTTC.